This paragraph covers one T cell receptor beta chain sequence. Its antigen is as yet unknown. TCR alpha and beta CDR3 regions were amplified from RNA using iRepertoire nested multiplex PCR. TCRdb reprocessed the multiplex PCR reads via MiXCR and lists one record per CDR3 protein. The table shows approximately 190,000 distinct CDR3 sequences, with around 32% occurring only once. The data originate from a study of glioma-infiltrating T cells. The CDR3 consists of 14 residues. V was pared by 4 bases and J by 5 bases, with 14 bases between. Per the germline V gene, CDR1 is SGHTA and CDR2 is FQGNSA. Study results and caveats: CDR3 overlap between tissue and blood was very small. Above-expected tissue-blood divergence occurred in all gliomas, most in low-grade ones.

The chain uses TRBV7-2 and TRBJ2-5, with D perhaps matching TRBD2 (7 bases). The TCR was taken from a human donor with low-grade glioma or glioblastoma, undergoing nonglioma brain surgery, or in good health (not recorded which). Material for sequencing was glioma tissue, nonneoplastic brain tissue, or PBMCs (not recorded which). CDR3 sequence: CASSSVGGGETQYF. In DNA form, the CDR3 reads TGTGCCAGCAGCTCTGTAGGGGGGGGGGAGACCCAGTACTTC.